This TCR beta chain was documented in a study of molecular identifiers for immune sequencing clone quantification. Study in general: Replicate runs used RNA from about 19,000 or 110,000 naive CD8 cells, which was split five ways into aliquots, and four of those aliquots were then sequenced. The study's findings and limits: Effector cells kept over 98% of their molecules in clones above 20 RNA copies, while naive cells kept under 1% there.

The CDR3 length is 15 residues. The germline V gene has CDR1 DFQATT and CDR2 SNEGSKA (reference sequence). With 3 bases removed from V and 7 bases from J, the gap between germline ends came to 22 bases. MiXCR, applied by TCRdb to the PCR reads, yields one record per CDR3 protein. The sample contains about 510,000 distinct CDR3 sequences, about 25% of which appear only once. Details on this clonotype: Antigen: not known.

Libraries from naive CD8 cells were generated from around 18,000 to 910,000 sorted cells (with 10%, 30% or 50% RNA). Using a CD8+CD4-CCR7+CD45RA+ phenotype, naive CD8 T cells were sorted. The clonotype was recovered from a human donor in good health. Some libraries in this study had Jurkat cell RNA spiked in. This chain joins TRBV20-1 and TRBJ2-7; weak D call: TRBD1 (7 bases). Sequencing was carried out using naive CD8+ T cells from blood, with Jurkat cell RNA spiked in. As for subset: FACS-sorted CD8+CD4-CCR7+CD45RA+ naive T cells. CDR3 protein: CSASTFSEGRGEQYF. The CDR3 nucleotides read TGCAGTGCTAGTACTTTTTCGGAGGGCAGGGGGGAGCAGTACTTC.